This T cell receptor (beta chain) originates from a study of T cell responses to AZD1222 COVID-19 vaccine. Note on this clone: As yet, its antigen is unknown.

Whole-study findings and limits: Seropositivity was recorded at baseline in only a handful of AZD1222 recipients.

The method was immunoSEQ multiplex PCR; TCRdb's version includes in-frame clones alone and lacks a portion of them. This repertoire shows 75,000 to 90,000 clones, approximately 88% found once; its top ten account for over 2%. V gave up 2 bases and J gave up 10 bases, with 12 bases separating them. This CDR3 comprises 13 residues. Per the germline V gene, CDR1 is SGDLS and CDR2 is YYNGEE. This chain joins TRBV9 and TRBJ1-4; tentative D call: TRBD1 (5 bases). Specimen: peripheral blood, collected on day 0 of AZD1222 vaccination. The clonotype originates from an adult in good health. Here the CDR3 DNA reads TGTGCCAGCAGCGTCGGACCTAGGGGAAAACTGTTTTTT. Translating gives CASSVGPRGKLFF. The full variable domain, its missing parts supplied by reference TRBV9 and TRBJ1-4, is DSGVTQTPKHLITATGQRVTLRCSPRSGDLSVYWYQQSLDQGLQFLIQYYNGEERAKGNILERFSAQQFPDLHSELNLSSLELGDSALYFCASSVGPRGKLFFGSGTQLSVL.